The source of this T cell receptor beta chain is a study of response to subunit inactivated influenza vaccine. The CDR3 is 14 residues long. Germline V gives CDR1 MDHEN, CDR2 SYDVKM. Trimming stripped 3 bases from V and 2 bases from J, with 11 bases between. A single record per CDR3 protein comes from TCRdb applying MiXCR to the RT-PCR reads. The sample includes some 640,000 distinct CDR3 sequences, roughly 14% seen only once; the top ten take 6% to 7%. Worth noting for this clonotype: What it recognizes is unknown.

Findings of the study overall: Each seasonal flu vaccination may recruit only limited new T cells, authors suggested.

The receptor comes from a man in his fifties who received an inactivated influenza vaccine. V gene TRBV28 combines with J gene TRBJ2-7; D gene unclear. Sequencing used PBMCs from blood, obtained approximately 15 days before vaccination. CDR3 sequence (DNA): TGTGCCAGCAGTTTTGCCGGAGCCACCTACGAGCAGTACTTC. Translated, it gives CASSFAGATYEQYF.